The T cell receptor beta chain described here comes from a study of CD8+CD57+ T cells in acquired aplastic anemia. According to the study, genomic DNA was the template for TCR beta VDJ and CDR3 profiling. TCRdb re-called the reads with MiXCR, one entry per CDR3 protein. The repertoire consists of 400,000 to 450,000 distinct CDR3 sequences, with 55% to 70% occurring once and the leading ten covering 3% to 5%. In its sample, this clonotype was seen many times. Its specificity is unknown. Findings and limits, study-wide: Patients and controls shared approximately 30 CD8+ CDR3 sequences, highly expressed in patients.

The V gene's germline CDR1 is KGHSH and CDR2 LQKENI. The V and J ends lost 0 bases and 5 bases respectively, with 7 bases between them. The CDR3 runs 14 residues. The genes are TRBV18 and TRBJ1-4; D gene ambiguous. The TCR comes from a human donor in good health, serving as a control. The sequenced sample was sorted CD4+, CD8+, or CD8+CD57+ T cells (not recorded which) from PBMCs. The CDR3 sequence is CASSPPGVNEKLFF. The CDR3 nucleotides read TGTGCCAGCTCACCACCGGGCGTGAATGAAAAACTGTTTTTT.